This is a list of T cell receptor beta chains from one sample in a study of cytomegalovirus exposure and HLA in healthy donors. The protocol was immunoSEQ multiplex PCR, while the TCRdb copy is restricted to in-frame clones and leaves out a portion. Of some 120,000 clones in the sample, roughly 93% were seen once. Sequences were obtained from PBMCs. These receptors were collected from a woman aged 18-29 years in good health and CMV-seronegative. Each CDR3 is given with its conserved first and last residue.

>TRBV28|TRBJ1-6
CASSTGGRSPLHF
>TRBV4-1|TRBJ1-2
CASSLRAKQGIDYGYTF
>TRBV6-5|TRBJ1-1
CASSSTGTGGFVEAFF
>TRBV2|TRBJ2-5
CASSEALLLAPKETQYF
>TRBV5-1|TRBJ2-3
CASSLERGLGTDTQYF
>TRBV19|TRBJ2-1
CASSIAGGPLEQFF
>TRBV6-5|TRBJ1-2
CASSPKQGYGYTF
>TRBV6-1|TRBJ1-3
CASSEARLGNTIYF
>TRBV5-1|TRBJ2-1
CASRLGQGSLNEQFF
>TRBV2|TRBJ1-2
CASRKTGIYGYTF
>TRBV4-1|TRBJ2-1
CASSQVSEQFF
>TRBV28|TRBJ2-4
CASRRTSGSAKNIQYF
>TRBV7-9|TRBJ2-1
CASSCPGGLCNEQFF
>TRBV9|TRBJ2-2
CASSPRMVGELFF
>TRBV5-6|TRBJ2-7
CASSKDFYEQYF
>TRBV7-9|TRBJ1-1
CASSSNQGRSTEAFF
>TRBV7-2|TRBJ1-2
CASSLAPLAHYGYTF
>TRBV2|TRBJ2-2
CARSGDTGELFF
>TRBV2|TRBJ1-2
CASSEGQSGGYTF
>TRBV28|TRBJ1-1
CASAGGEAEAFF
>TRBV9|TRBJ1-1
CASSVGVKQGLEAFF
>TRBV6-6|TRBJ1-1
CASSFTGGETEAFF
>TRBV5-6|TRBJ2-2
CASSPSLDYRNTGELFF
>TRBV28|TRBJ2-3
CAVAQLAGGDTQYF
>TRBV30|TRBJ2-1
CAWSGGPGRNEQFF